Listed here are 20 T cell receptor beta chains from one sample, sequenced in a study of blood T cell repertoires in COVID-19. Here immunoSEQ multiplex PCR was the method, and the copy in TCRdb shows in-frame clones only, minus some. This table holds around 300,000 clones, 70% to 90% found once. Sequencing was performed on peripheral blood. Every receptor here comes from a woman in her 50s with active or convalescent COVID-19.

This chain connects TRBV19 to TRBJ1-1, with 9 bases matching TRBD1. After removal of 9 bases from V and 2 bases from J, the junction contained 10 bases not matched to a gene. This CDR3 has 15 amino acids. CDR1 and CDR2 (germline): LNHDA, SQIVND (reference sequence). DNA of the CDR3: TGTGCCAGCAAAATGAACAGGGGGCAAAACACTGAAGCTTTCTTT. Its protein product is CASKMNRGQNTEAFF.

CDR3 in amino acids: CASSFGTGGASGANVLTF. CDR3 in DNA: TGTGCCAGCTCATTTGGGACAGGGGGCGCCTCTGGGGCCAACGTCCTGACTTTC. V and J are TRBV18 and TRBJ2-6; 12 bases agree with TRBD1. V gave up 5 bases and J gave up 0 bases; unmatched junction bases: 5. CDR1 is KGHSH, CDR2 LQKENI, per germline. The CDR3 extends over 18 amino acids.

The rearrangement joins TRBV3-1 (or the pseudogene TRBV3-2) to TRBJ2-1, with D hard to call. Germline CDR1 and CDR2: LGHDT and YNNKEL (reference sequence). The ends were cut back, 4 bases at V and 6 bases at J, with 19 bases in the middle. The CDR3 is made up of 16 amino acids. CDR3: CASSPRNRRVFNEQFF. In nucleotides, the CDR3 is TGTGCCAGCAGCCCAAGAAACCGCCGAGTCTTCAATGAGCAGTTCTTC.

The chain joins TRBV12-3 or TRBV12-4 to TRBJ2-3; D is perhaps TRBD2 (5 bases). The CDR3 covers 12 residues. V gave up 7 bases and J gave up 9 bases, with 14 bases separating them. The CDR3 DNA reads as TGTGCCAGCACCGACCCCCGGGGAACGCAGTATTTT. This gives the protein CASTDPRGTQYF.

V and J are TRBV7-3 and TRBJ2-7, with a weak D call TRBD1 (5 bases). This CDR3 comprises 13 residues. V lost 1 base and J lost 3, with 7 bases in between. Germline V gene lookup returns CDR1 SGHTA and CDR2 FQGTGA. In DNA form, the CDR3 reads TGTGCCAGCAGCTTAAGGGGCAGCTACGAGCAGTACTTC. Encoded protein: CASSLRGSYEQYF.

V gene TRBV2 combines with J gene TRBJ1-3; D may be TRBD1 (5 bases). Deletions cut 2 bases from V and 6 bases from J, with 8 bases between. Germline V lookup: CDR1 SNHLY, CDR2 FYNNEI. The CDR3 has 13 amino acids. CDR3 protein: CASSERGENTIYF. The CDR3 DNA reads TGTGCCAGCAGTGAACGGGGGGAAAACACCATATATTTT.

This chain uses TRBV3-1 (or the pseudogene TRBV3-2) with TRBJ1-6; 10 nucleotides agree with TRBD1. CDR1 is LGHDT, CDR2 YNNKEL, per germline (reference sequence). This CDR3 has 16 residues. J was trimmed by 8 bases and V by 1 base; bases with no gene match: 5. For the CDR3, the DNA is TGTGCCAGCAGCCAAGGCCCGGGACAGGGGTATTCACCCCTCCACTTT. Translating gives CASSQGPGQGYSPLHF.

This chain connects TRBV5-1 to TRBJ2-1; possible D gene TRBD2, 6 bases. The CDR3 sequence is 14 residues long. V lost 0 bases, J lost 6 bases, and 10 bases lay in between. CDR1 SGHRS and CDR2 YFSETQ come from the germline V gene. The CDR3 nucleotides read TGCGCCAGCAGCTTGGTTCTGGGGGGCAATGAGCAGTTCTTC. Encoded protein: CASSLVLGGNEQFF.

The V gene is TRBV5-5, the J gene TRBJ1-2; 7 nucleotides align to TRBD1. CDR3 length: 14 residues. J lost 0 bases, V lost 6 bases, and 5 bases had no gene match. CDR1 is SGHKS, CDR2 YYEKEE, per germline (reference sequence). CDR3 amino acids: CASTPQGANYGYTF. The CDR3 nucleotides are TGTGCCAGCACCCCCCAGGGGGCTAACTATGGCTACACCTTC.

The V call is TRBV3-1 (or the pseudogene TRBV3-2), the J call TRBJ2-7; D gene ambiguous. From germline, CDR1 is LGHDT and CDR2 YNNKEL (reference sequence). This CDR3 has 16 residues. V lost 0 bases, J lost 6 bases, and 18 bases lay in between. The CDR3 DNA is TGTGCCAGCAGCCAAGATTCTCAGCGACCGGTCTCCGAGCAGTACTTC. Its translation: CASSQDSQRPVSEQYF.

This sequence joins TRBV6-5 and TRBJ2-2, with 12 bases identical to TRBD1. V lost 6 bases and J lost 8; bases outside the gene matches: 10. The CDR3 runs to 16 residues. Germline CDR1 MNHEY, CDR2 SVGAGI. CDR3 nucleotide sequence: TGTGCCAGCAGCTACCTAGGGGGACAGGGGGCTGGGGAGCTGTTTTTT. Its protein is CASSYLGGQGAGELFF.

V is TRBV4-1 and J is TRBJ2-3; 9 nucleotides match TRBD2. The CDR3 is 15 amino acids. Per germline, CDR1 MGHRA and CDR2 YSYEKL. J was trimmed by 5 bases and V by 1 base; bases with no gene match: 4. CDR3 in amino acids: CASSQAGTSLDTQYF. The CDR3 DNA is TGCGCCAGCAGCCAAGCCGGGACTAGCTTAGATACGCAGTATTTT.

This clone was seen only a few times. This chain joins TRBV19 and TRBJ1-1, with 7 bases that match TRBD1. Germline V gene data show CDR1 as LNHDA and CDR2 as SQIVND (reference sequence). J lost 0 bases, V lost 6 bases, and 1 base had no gene match. This CDR3 spans 13 amino acids. The CDR3 region is CASRGQLNTEAFF. The CDR3 DNA sequence: TGTGCCAGTAGGGGACAGCTGAACACTGAAGCTTTCTTT.

The chain carries TRBV5-8 and TRBJ2-1; 8 bases are a match to TRBD2. V lost 2 bases to trimming and J lost 4 bases; unmatched junction nucleotides: 5. The CDR3 is made up of 15 amino acids. Germline CDR1 is SGHTS and CDR2 is YDEGEE. The DNA of the CDR3 is TGTGCCAGCAGCTTACTAGCGGAGGCATACAATGAGCAGTTCTTC. It is translated as CASSLLAEAYNEQFF.

The V gene is TRBV5-1, the J gene TRBJ1-1; TRBD1 is a possible D gene (5 bases). CDR1 is SGHRS and CDR2 is YFSETQ in the germline V gene. This CDR3 has 16 amino acids. Trimming removed 1 base from V and 0 bases from J, with 13 bases in between. The CDR3 bases are TGCGCCAGCAGCTTGAACTACGGGGGAATGAACACTGAAGCTTTCTTT. It codes for CASSLNYGGMNTEAFF.

The chain employs TRBV19 and TRBJ2-7, with 12 bases matching TRBD2. Trimming at V came to 2 bases and at J to 5 bases, leaving 4 bases not matched to a gene. CDR3 length equals 15 residues. The germline V gene has CDR1 LNHDA and CDR2 SQIVND (reference sequence). For the CDR3, the DNA is TGTGCCAGTAGTATATCGACTAGCGGGAGTAACGAGCAGTACTTC. Amino acids: CASSISTSGSNEQYF.

This clone showed up just a few times. The chain has TRBV5-5 and TRBJ1-1; D not certain. The CDR3 has 15 amino acids. V was cut by 0 bases and J by 3 bases, with 12 bases left in between. Germline V gene data show CDR1 as SGHKS and CDR2 as YYEKEE (reference sequence). This chain's CDR3 is CASSLAPNMYTEAFF. The DNA for the CDR3 is TGTGCCAGCAGCTTGGCCCCCAACATGTACACTGAAGCTTTCTTT.

The V call is TRBV5-6, the J call TRBJ2-1; possibly TRBD1 for D (6 bases). The V gene's germline CDR1 is SGHDT and CDR2 YYEEEE. V lost 0 bases, J lost 6 bases, and 16 bases lay in between. This CDR3 spans 16 amino acids. CDR3 sequence: CASSLGGQGPRNEQFF. The CDR3 nucleotides read TGTGCCAGCAGCTTGGGAGGGCAGGGGCCCCGCAATGAGCAGTTCTTC.

A remark on this clone: An end of the junction does not agree with germline; a read error may underlie this. The chain joins TRBV7-7 to TRBJ2-7; perhaps TRBD2 as D (5 bases). Germline loops: CDR1 SSHAT, CDR2 FNYEAQ (reference sequence). The CDR3 totals 15 residues. CDR3 sequence (DNA): TGTGCTAGCAGCTTAGCCCCGGGGAGCTCCTACGAGCAGTACTTC. Protein sequence: CASSLAPGSSYEQYF.

The rearrangement joins TRBV28 to TRBJ2-7, with D uncertain. CDR1 is MDHEN and CDR2 is SYDVKM in the germline V gene. The CDR3 is 12 amino acids. V shed 6 bases and J shed 3 bases, with 9 bases lying between them. The DNA for the CDR3 is TGTGCCAGCAGACCGGAGAGCTACGAGCAGTACTTC. It encodes CASRPESYEQYF.